Below are 20 T cell receptor beta chains sequenced from a single sample in a study of blood T cell repertoires in COVID-19. Clones were read by immunoSEQ multiplex PCR, and TCRdb kept only the in-frame ones, dropping some. The table shows a few hundred thousand clones, with roughly nine tenths occurring only once. The sequencing sample was made of peripheral blood. These receptors all stem from a man between 60 and 75 years old with acute or convalescent COVID-19.

This rearrangement joins TRBV12-3 or TRBV12-4 to TRBJ1-2; 7 bases agree with TRBD1. Trimming took 7 bases from V and 3 from J; bases not matched to a gene: 5. CDR3 length: 13 residues. DNA of the CDR3: TGTGCCAGCACCCGGACAGGTTACTATGGCTACACCTTC. Amino acids: CASTRTGYYGYTF.

The chain joins TRBV28 to TRBJ1-5; D is uncertain. In germline, CDR1 is MDHEN, CDR2 SYDVKM. This CDR3 contains 16 residues. Deletions cut 3 bases from V and 3 bases from J, with 15 bases between. This chain's CDR3 is CASSFLPRLNNQPQHF. CDR3 nucleotides: TGTGCCAGCAGTTTCTTGCCCAGGCTAAACAATCAGCCCCAGCATTTT.

The chain has TRBV19 and TRBJ1-2; TRBD1 is a possible D gene (6 bases). This CDR3 comprises 14 residues. The V end lost 6 bases, the J end lost 8 bases, and 19 bases lay between the germline ends. CDR1 LNHDA and CDR2 SQIVND come from the germline V gene (reference sequence). CDR3 sequence (DNA): TGTGCCAGTAGCCCCGGCGGGGGGCTTAAAGGCTACACCTTC. Translated: CASSPGGGLKGYTF.

The genes are TRBV7-6 and TRBJ2-1, with TRBD1 matching over 8 bases. This CDR3 spans 18 amino acids. V lost 5 bases to trimming and J lost 0 bases; unmatched junction nucleotides: 12. Germline CDR1 SGHVS, CDR2 FNYEAQ. In DNA, the CDR3 is TGTGCCAGCAGCCCTCTTCAGGGGGCGGATTCCTCCTACAATGAGCAGTTCTTC. Translating gives CASSPLQGADSSYNEQFF.

This chain uses TRBV19 with TRBJ2-5; a weak D match, TRBD1 (5 bases). Germline CDR1 reads LNHDA; CDR2 reads SQIVND (reference sequence). V was cut by 3 bases and J by 5 bases, with 7 bases left in between. The CDR3 is 12 residues long. The CDR3 sequence: CASSIKGETQYF. For the CDR3, the DNA is TGTGCCAGTAGTATTAAGGGGGAGACCCAGTACTTC.

In this sample, this clone turned up once. This chain uses TRBV12-5 with TRBJ2-5; 8 positions agree with TRBD2. The CDR3 sequence is 14 residues long. Germline V gives CDR1 LGHNT, CDR2 FRNRAP. Trimming took 5 bases from V and 5 from J; bases not matched to a gene: 7. CDR3 amino acids: CASGNGLARETQYF. The CDR3 DNA is TGTGCTAGTGGTAACGGACTAGCCAGGGAGACCCAGTACTTC.

The V and J genes are TRBV5-1 and TRBJ2-2; 10 bases are a match to TRBD2. Losses at the gene ends were 5 bases for V and 1 base for J; bases not matched to a gene: 5. The length of the CDR3 is 16 residues. Germline values: CDR1 SGHRS, CDR2 YFSETQ. The CDR3 loop reads CASRSGTSENTGELFF. For the CDR3, the DNA is TGCGCCAGCAGATCCGGGACTAGCGAGAACACCGGGGAGCTGTTTTTT.

V usage is TRBV18 and J usage is TRBJ2-7; 8 bases map to TRBD2. After removal of 1 base from V and 0 bases from J, the junction contained 8 bases not matched to a gene. Germline lookup yields CDR1 KGHSH and CDR2 LQKENI. This CDR3 spans 17 amino acids. The CDR3 bases are TGTGCCAGCTCACCACGAGCGGGAGTAGGAGCCTCCTACGAGCAGTACTTC. This sequence encodes CASSPRAGVGASYEQYF.

The V call is TRBV2, the J call TRBJ1-4, with 8 bases that match TRBD1. The CDR3 has 14 amino acids. Trimming cost V 4 bases and J 6 bases; bases outside gene matches: 4. Germline CDR1 is SNHLY and CDR2 is FYNNEI. The DNA of the CDR3 is TGTGCCAGCAGTGGGACAGGGTTTGATGAAAAACTGTTTTTT. Amino acids: CASSGTGFDEKLFF.

This clone turned up a few times. CDR3 nucleotide sequence: TGCAGCGTGTCATCCGGGACAGGGTTTCAGCCCCAGCATTTT. It yields the protein CSVSSGTGFQPQHF. J is TRBJ1-5 and V is TRBV29-1; 9 bases agree with TRBD1. CDR3 size: 14 residues. The V and J ends lost 6 bases and 6 bases, in that order; junction bases with no gene match: 9. From germline, CDR1 is SQVTM and CDR2 ANQGSEA.

The rearrangement joins TRBV9 to TRBJ1-1; 8 nucleotides match TRBD1. This CDR3 contains 13 residues. With V trimmed by 7 bases and J by 4 bases, 6 bases remained unmatched. Germline V gene sequence: CDR1 SGDLS, CDR2 YYNGEE. DNA of the CDR3: TGTGCCAGCGGGGCAGGGGGCCTCACTGAAGCTTTCTTT. This codes for CASGAGGLTEAFF.

The V call is TRBV5-1, the J call TRBJ2-7, with TRBD1 as a possible D gene (5 bases). Germline V gives CDR1 SGHRS, CDR2 YFSETQ. Trimming removed 0 bases at V and 6 bases at J, with 16 bases between. The CDR3 is made up of 15 amino acids. CDR3 coding DNA: TGCGCCAGCAGCTTGGCGCCCAACCGCAGGGCCGAGCAGTACTTC. Protein sequence: CASSLAPNRRAEQYF. Variable domain in full (rest from reference TRBV5-1 and TRBJ2-7): KAGVTQTPRYLIKTRGQQVTLSCSPISGHRSVSWYQQTPGQGLQFLFEYFSETQRNKGNFPGRFSGRQFSNSRSEMNVSTLELGDSALYLCASSLAPNRRAEQYFGPGTRLTVT.

V is TRBV6-6 and J is TRBJ2-2; D is unclear. Trimming cost V 5 bases and J 1 base, with 5 bases left between them. The germline V gene encodes CDR1 MNHNY and CDR2 SVGAGI (reference sequence). This CDR3 comprises 13 residues. The CDR3 protein is CASSAKNTGELFF. The CDR3 DNA reads as TGTGCCAGCAGTGCGAAGAACACCGGGGAGCTGTTTTTT.

This clone has a handful of counts. V is TRBV6-2 or TRBV6-3 and J is TRBJ1-5; 7 bases match TRBD1. The germline V gene encodes CDR1 MNHEY and CDR2 SVGEGT. The CDR3 runs to 17 residues. Germline trimming cut 4 bases from V and 0 bases from J; bases unmatched to any gene: 9. The CDR3 coding sequence is TGTGCCAGCAGTTCCGGAGGGGACAGATATAGCAATCAGCCCCAGCATTTT. Encoded protein: CASSSGGDRYSNQPQHF.

This clone was observed a single time. V gene TRBV7-3 combines with J gene TRBJ2-3; D perhaps matches TRBD2 (5 bases). V lost 1 base and J lost 3, with 11 bases in between. This CDR3 region has 15 residues. CDR1 SGHTA and CDR2 FQGTGA come from the germline V gene. CDR3 coding DNA: TGTGCCAGCAGCTTAATTGGGAGTGAAACAGATACGCAGTATTTT. It yields the protein CASSLIGSETDTQYF.

The V and J genes are TRBV3-1 (or the pseudogene TRBV3-2) and TRBJ1-6, with TRBD1 matching 8 bases. Looked up from germline, CDR1 is LGHDT and CDR2 is YNNKEL (reference sequence). J gave up 13 bases and V 2 bases, and 10 bases lay outside the gene matches. The CDR3 is 15 residues long. CDR3 loop: CASSQRDRSLGPLHF. The CDR3 region has the DNA TGTGCCAGCAGCCAACGGGACAGGTCCTTGGGGCCCCTCCACTTT.

Comments on this clone: Other DNA sequences in this specimen translate into the identical CDR3. DNA of the CDR3: TGTGCCAGCAGCGTAGGGCTAGCGGGAGTTGACAATGAGCAGTTCTTC. Translation gives CASSVGLAGVDNEQFF. The chain employs TRBV9 and TRBJ2-1; 10 bases are shared with TRBD2. This CDR3 is 16 amino acids long. Germline trimming cut 0 bases from V and 5 bases from J; bases unmatched to any gene: 5. Germline CDR1 and CDR2: SGDLS and YYNGEE. Based on the CDR3 plus reference TRBV9 and TRBJ2-1, the full variable domain is DSGVTQTPKHLITATGQRVTLRCSPRSGDLSVYWYQQSLDQGLQFLIQYYNGEERAKGNILERFSAQQFPDLHSELNLSSLELGDSALYFCASSVGLAGVDNEQFFGPGTRLTVL.

V and J are TRBV5-5 and TRBJ1-3, with D perhaps TRBD1 (6 bases). Germline values: CDR1 SGHKS, CDR2 YYEKEE (reference sequence). Trimming cost V 5 bases and J 0 bases, with 18 bases left between them. The CDR3 spans 17 residues. CDR3 bases: TGTGCCAGCAGGCCGACGCAGGGGATGAGCTCTGGAAACACCATATATTTT. This encodes CASRPTQGMSSGNTIYF.

The genes are TRBV7-9 and TRBJ2-7; D may be TRBD1 (6 bases). The CDR3 loop spans 12 amino acids. CDR1 is SEHNR and CDR2 is FQNEAQ in the germline V gene (reference sequence). The ends were cut back, 5 bases at V and 13 bases at J, with 18 bases in the middle. CDR3 amino acids: CASSENHRDGYF. CDR3 sequence (DNA): TGTGCCAGCAGCGAGAACCACAGGGACGGTTACTTC.

This clone was picked up a small number of times. The chain links TRBV10-3 to TRBJ1-4; a weak D match, TRBD1 (5 bases). V was clipped by 0 bases and J by 2 bases, with 19 bases between them. Germline V gene sequence: CDR1 ENHRY, CDR2 SYGVKD. There are 19 residues in the CDR3. CDR3 amino acids: CAISESPPQGSGTNEKLFF. CDR3 coding DNA: TGTGCCATCAGTGAGTCCCCACCTCAGGGCTCTGGTACTAATGAAAAACTGTTTTTT.